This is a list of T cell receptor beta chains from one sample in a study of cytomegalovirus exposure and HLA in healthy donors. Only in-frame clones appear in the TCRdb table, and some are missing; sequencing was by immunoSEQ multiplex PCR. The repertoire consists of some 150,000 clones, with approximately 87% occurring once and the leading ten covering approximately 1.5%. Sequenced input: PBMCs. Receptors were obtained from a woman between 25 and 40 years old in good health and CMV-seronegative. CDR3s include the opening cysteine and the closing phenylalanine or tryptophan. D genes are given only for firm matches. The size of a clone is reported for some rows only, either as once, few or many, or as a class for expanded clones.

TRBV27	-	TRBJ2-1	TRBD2	CASSGSGGPAYNEQFF	TGTGCCAGCAGTGGGTCGGGGGGGCCTGCCTACAATGAGCAGTTCTTC
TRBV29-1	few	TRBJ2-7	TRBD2	CSVTGVTSGGTKNIYEQYF	TGCAGCGTCACGGGGGTGACTAGCGGGGGGACCAAGAATATATACGAGCAGTACTTC
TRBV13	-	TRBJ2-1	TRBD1	CASSLLDRGLSYNEQFF	TGTGCCAGCAGCCTCCTTGACAGGGGGCTTTCCTACAATGAGCAGTTCTTC
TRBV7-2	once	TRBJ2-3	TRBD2	CASSKGAGVGADTQYF	TGTGCCAGCAGCAAAGGGGCGGGGGTAGGGGCAGATACGCAGTATTTT
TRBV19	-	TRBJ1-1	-	CASSIYSTEAFF	TGTGCCAGTAGTATATACAGCACTGAAGCTTTCTTT
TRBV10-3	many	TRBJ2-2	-	CAIGGETDTGELFF	TGTGCCATCGGAGGGGAGACGGACACCGGGGAGCTGTTTTTT
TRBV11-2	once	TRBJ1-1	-	CASSLEGGVVETEAFF	TGTGCCAGCAGCTTAGAAGGGGGGGTGGTCGAGACTGAAGCTTTCTTT
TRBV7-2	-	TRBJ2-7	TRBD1	CASSLDRGFYEQYF	TGTGCCAGCAGCTTAGACAGGGGCTTCTACGAGCAGTACTTC
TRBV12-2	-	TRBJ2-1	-	CASRSLLVIQGHWYEQFF	TGTGCAAGTCGCTCATTATTAGTCATACAGGGTCATTGGTATGAGCAGTTCTTC
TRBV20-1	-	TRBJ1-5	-	CSAGSDQPQHF	TGCAGTGCTGGCAGCGATCAGCCCCAGCATTTT
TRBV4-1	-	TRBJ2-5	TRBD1	CASSQGTGRETQYF	TGCGCCAGCAGCCAAGGGACAGGGCGAGAGACCCAGTACTTC
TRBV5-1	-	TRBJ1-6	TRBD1	CASSLEGANSPLHF	TGCGCCAGCAGCTTGGAGGGGGCCAATTCACCCCTCCACTTT
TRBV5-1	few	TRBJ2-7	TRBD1	CASSLGLDRGHKQYF	TGCGCCAGCAGCTTGGGATTGGACAGGGGGCATAAGCAGTACTTC
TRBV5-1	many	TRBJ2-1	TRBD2	CASSSSGGYNEQFF	TGCGCCAGCAGCTCTAGCGGGGGGTACAATGAGCAGTTCTTC
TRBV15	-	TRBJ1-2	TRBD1	CATHLRGQGAYGYTF	TGTGCCACCCACTTAAGGGGACAGGGGGCCTATGGCTACACCTTC
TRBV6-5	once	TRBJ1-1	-	CASRRSGRAFF	TGTGCCAGCAGACGAAGCGGACGAGCTTTCTTT
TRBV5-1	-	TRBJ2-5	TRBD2	CASSLRTSRETQYF	TGCGCCAGCAGCTTGAGGACTAGCCGAGAGACCCAGTACTTC
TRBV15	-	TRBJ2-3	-	CATSSWPDTQYF	TGTGCCACCAGCAGCTGGCCCGATACGCAGTATTTT
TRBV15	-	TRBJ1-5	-	CATQQGISNQPQHF	TGTGCCACGCAGCAGGGTATCAGCAATCAGCCCCAGCATTTT
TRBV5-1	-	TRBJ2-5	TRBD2	CASGSSGGAVETQYF	TGCGCCAGCGGTTCTAGCGGGGGGGCCGTAGAGACCCAGTACTTC
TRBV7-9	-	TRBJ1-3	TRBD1	CASEPQGASGNTIYF	TGTGCCAGCGAACCACAGGGGGCGTCTGGAAACACCATATATTTT
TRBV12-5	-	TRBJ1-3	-	CASGPGAQRNTIYF	TGTGCTAGTGGCCCAGGGGCCCAGAGAAACACCATATATTTT
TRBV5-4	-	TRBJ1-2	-	CASSSRTGNYGYTF	TGTGCCAGCAGCTCCCGGACGGGGAACTATGGCTACACCTTC
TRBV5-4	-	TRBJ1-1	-	CASSSQGEAFF	TGTGCCAGCAGCTCGCAGGGTGAAGCTTTCTTT
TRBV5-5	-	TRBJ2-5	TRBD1	CASSKGTGGHETQYF	TGTGCCAGCAGCAAGGGGACAGGGGGACACGAGACCCAGTACTTC
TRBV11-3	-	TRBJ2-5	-	CASSSRSEPETQYF	TGTGCCAGCAGCTCCCGTTCGGAGCCAGAGACCCAGTACTTC
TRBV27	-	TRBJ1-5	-	CASSPQGVQPQHF	TGTGCCAGCAGTCCACAGGGAGTTCAGCCCCAGCATTTT
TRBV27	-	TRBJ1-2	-	CASSAGRLYGYTF	TGTGCCAGCAGCGCGGGACGCCTCTATGGCTACACCTTC
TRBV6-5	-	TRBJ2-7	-	CASSYWGGNEQYF	TGTGCCAGCAGTTATTGGGGCGGGAACGAGCAGTACTTC
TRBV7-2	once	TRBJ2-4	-	CASSWDKAKNIQYF	TGTGCCAGCAGCTGGGACAAGGCCAAAAACATTCAGTACTTC
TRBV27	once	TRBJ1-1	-	CASSSTARMTEAFF	TGTGCCAGCAGTTCGACTGCAAGGATGACTGAAGCTTTCTTT
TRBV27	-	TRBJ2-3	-	CASKLGLASTDTQYF	TGTGCCAGCAAACTAGGGCTAGCTAGCACAGATACGCAGTATTTT
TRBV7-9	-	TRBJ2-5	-	CASSVLSAETQYF	TGTGCCAGCAGCGTCCTTAGCGCAGAGACCCAGTACTTC
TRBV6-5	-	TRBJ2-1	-	CASFSSLDRGTEQFF	TGTGCCAGCTTTTCCTCCCTCGACAGAGGTACTGAGCAGTTCTTC
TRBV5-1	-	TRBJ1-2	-	CASSEDQGFYGYTF	TGCGCCAGCAGCGAAGATCAGGGCTTCTATGGCTACACCTTC
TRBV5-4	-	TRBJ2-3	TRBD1	CASSSWTGLSTDTQYF	TGTGCCAGCAGCTCCTGGACAGGGCTAAGCACAGATACGCAGTATTTT
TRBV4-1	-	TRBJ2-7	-	CASSVQGNEQYF	TGCGCCAGCAGCGTACAGGGTAACGAGCAGTACTTC
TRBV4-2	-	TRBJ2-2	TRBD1	CASSVTGDGTGELFF	TGTGCCAGCAGCGTGACAGGGGACGGCACCGGGGAGCTGTTTTTT
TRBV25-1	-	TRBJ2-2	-	CASPAGRSRYTGELFF	TGTGCCTCCCCGGCAGGGAGGTCGAGGTACACCGGGGAGCTGTTTTTT
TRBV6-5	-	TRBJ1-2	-	CASTPRGSYGYTF	TGTGCCAGCACCCCCCGGGGGTCCTATGGCTACACCTTC
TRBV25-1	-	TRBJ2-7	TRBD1	CASGVTGSYEQYF	TGTGCCAGCGGGGTGACAGGGTCCTACGAGCAGTACTTC
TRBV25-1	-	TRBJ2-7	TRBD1	CASSPGQGVSYEQYF	TGTGCCAGCAGTCCGGGACAGGGTGTATCCTACGAGCAGTACTTC
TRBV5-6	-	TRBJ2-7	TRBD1	CASSETGSYEQYF	TGTGCCAGCAGCGAGACAGGGAGCTACGAGCAGTACTTC